The sequence of this T cell receptor beta chain was determined in a study of tumor-infiltrating lymphocytes in primary liver carcinoma. Across the whole study: Ages ranged from 30 to 69, with HCC or mixed HCC-cholangiocarcinoma. Study-level findings and limits: Paired tumor-adjacent and tumor-blood samples overlapped less than tumor region pairs did.

The authors took blood RNA from unsorted whole blood and also extracted germline DNA. In this sample, this clonotype turned up a few times. Its cognate antigen is unknown. V lost 8 bases and J lost 0, with 5 bases in between. The CDR3 runs to 12 residues. Germline loops: CDR1 MDHEN, CDR2 SYDVKM. Starting from 500 ng of total RNA, TCR beta cDNA was produced with a primer in the constant region. ARM-PCR was slightly modified, and three nested multiplex PCR rounds with it gave rise to the TCR beta libraries. It was with TRBV1-TRBV30 forward primers and a C-beta reverse primer that the first two PCR rounds were run, at around 9 cycles each. MiXCR was run by TCRdb on the multiplex PCR reads, yielding one entry per CDR3 protein. The profile shows 330,000 or so distinct CDR3 sequences, around three fifths of them singletons.

The sequence was collected from a man in his forties or fifties with primary liver carcinoma and hepatitis B virus infection. The material sequenced was peripheral blood. The genes are TRBV28 and TRBJ1-5; no reliable D call. This CDR3 reads CASRLSNQPQHF. In DNA, the CDR3 is TGTGCCAGCCGCCTTAGCAATCAGCCCCAGCATTTT.